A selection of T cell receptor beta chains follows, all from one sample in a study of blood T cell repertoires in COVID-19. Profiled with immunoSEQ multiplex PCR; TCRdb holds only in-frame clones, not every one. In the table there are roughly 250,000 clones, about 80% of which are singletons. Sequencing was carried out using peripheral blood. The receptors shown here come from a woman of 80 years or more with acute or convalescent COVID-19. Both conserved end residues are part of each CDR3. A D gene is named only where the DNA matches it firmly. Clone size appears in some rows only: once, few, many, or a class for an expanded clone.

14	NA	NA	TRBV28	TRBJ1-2	CASSSGSRAYGYTF	TGTGCCAGCAGCAGCGGGAGTAGGGCTTATGGCTACACCTTC
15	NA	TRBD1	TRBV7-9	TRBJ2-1	CASSSGQGSYNEQFF	TGTGCCAGCAGCTCCGGACAGGGTTCCTACAATGAGCAGTTCTTC
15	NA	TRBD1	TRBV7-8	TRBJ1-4	CASSGWTGGIEKLFF	TGTGCCAGCAGCGGGTGGACAGGGGGTATCGAAAAACTGTTTTTT
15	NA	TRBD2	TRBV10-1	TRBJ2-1	CASSQRSGRRNEQFF	TGCGCCAGCAGTCAGCGGAGCGGGAGGCGGAATGAGCAGTTCTTC
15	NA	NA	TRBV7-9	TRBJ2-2	CASRLQGPDTGELFF	TGTGCCAGCAGACTTCAGGGGCCGGACACCGGGGAGCTGTTTTTT
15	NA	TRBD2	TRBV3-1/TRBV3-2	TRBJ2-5	CASSQPSGNRETQYF	TGTGCCAGCAGCCAGCCTAGCGGAAATAGAGAGACCCAGTACTTC
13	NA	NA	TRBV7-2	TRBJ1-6	CASTSGPRSPLHF	TGTGCCAGCACCTCAGGGCCCCGTTCACCCCTCCACTTT
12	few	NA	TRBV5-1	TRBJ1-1	CASSSQGFEAFF	TGCGCCAGCAGCTCTCAGGGGTTTGAAGCTTTCTTT
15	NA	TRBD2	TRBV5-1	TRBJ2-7	CASSLELAGTGEQYF	TGCGCCAGCAGCTTGGAACTAGCGGGAACTGGGGAGCAGTACTTC
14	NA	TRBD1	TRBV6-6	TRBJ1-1	CASTRDREFPEAFF	TGTGCCAGCACCAGGGACAGAGAATTTCCTGAAGCTTTCTTT
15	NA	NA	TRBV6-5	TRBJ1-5	CASSDTPGGNQPQHF	TGTGCCAGCAGCGACACACCGGGGGGCAATCAGCCCCAGCATTTT
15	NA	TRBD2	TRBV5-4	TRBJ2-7	CASRVTGTSGYEQYF	TGTGCCAGCAGAGTAACCGGGACTAGCGGCTACGAGCAGTACTTC
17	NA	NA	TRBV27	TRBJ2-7	CASSFARPTQPGYEQYF	TGTGCCAGCAGTTTCGCCAGGCCAACCCAACCTGGGTACGAGCAGTACTTC
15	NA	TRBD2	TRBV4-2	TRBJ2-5	CASSPSGGKQETQYF	TGTGCCAGCAGCCCTAGCGGGGGGAAACAAGAGACCCAGTACTTC
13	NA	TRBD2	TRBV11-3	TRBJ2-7	CASSLGGGYEQYF	TGTGCCAGCAGCTTGGGCGGGGGCTACGAGCAGTACTTC
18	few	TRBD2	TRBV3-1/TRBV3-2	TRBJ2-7	CASSQGVTSGVTWYEQYF	TGTGCCAGCAGCCAAGGAGTCACTAGCGGCGTAACCTGGTACGAGCAGTACTTC
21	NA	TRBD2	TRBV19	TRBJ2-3	CASSILYPSGRTKGLSDTQYF	TGTGCCAGTAGTATTCTCTATCCTAGCGGGAGGACCAAAGGTCTATCAGATACGCAGTATTTT
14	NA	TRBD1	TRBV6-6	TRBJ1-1	CASSYGTGLTEAFF	TGTGCCAGCAGTTACGGGACAGGGCTGACTGAAGCTTTCTTT
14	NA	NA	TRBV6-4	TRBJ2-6	CASKVDSGANVLTF	TGTGCCAGCAAAGTAGACTCTGGGGCCAACGTCCTGACTTTC
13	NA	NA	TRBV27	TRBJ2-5	CASSFRGKETQYF	TGTGCCAGCAGTTTTAGGGGAAAAGAGACCCAGTACTTC